A selection of T cell receptor beta chains follows, all from one sample in a study of chemoradiotherapy in HPV16-positive cancers. Using immunoSEQ multiplex PCR, the repertoire was profiled, and TCRdb retains in-frame clones only, with some absent. The data hold approximately 8,800 clones, with approximately 66% observed a single time. Specimen: tumor tissue, collected from a patient who underwent chemoradiotherapy. All receptors derive from a human donor with HPV-associated anogenital cancer. Both conserved end residues are part of each CDR3. D genes are given only for firm matches. Some rows have no size entry. The others give once, few or many, or a class for an expanded clone.

j_gene	d_gene	v_gene	abundance	CDR3aa	CDR3nt
TRBJ2-3	TRBD2	TRBV4-2	few	CASSQDRGSGKTDTQYF	TGTGCCAGCAGCCAAGATAGGGGTAGCGGGAAGACAGATACGCAGTATTTT
TRBJ1-5	NA	TRBV10-2	NA	CASTRQGSQPQHF	TGCGCCAGCACGCGGCAGGGAAGTCAGCCCCAGCATTTT
TRBJ2-5	NA	TRBV6-5	NA	CASSYYFQETQYF	TGTGCCAGCAGTTACTACTTCCAAGAGACCCAGTACTTC
TRBJ2-3	NA	TRBV5-6	NA	CASILKGTDTQYF	TGTGCCAGCATCCTTAAAGGCACAGATACGCAGTATTTT
TRBJ2-2	TRBD2	TRBV7-9	NA	CASSLVPSGRAPTGELFF	TGTGCCAGCAGCTTAGTGCCCAGCGGGAGGGCCCCAACCGGGGAGCTGTTTTTT
TRBJ1-2	TRBD1	TRBV5-6	NA	CASSRAGTGGPGYGYTF	TGTGCCAGCAGCAGAGCCGGGACAGGGGGTCCGGGCTATGGCTACACCTTC
TRBJ2-5	NA	TRBV11-3	NA	CASSLNWETQYF	TGTGCCAGCAGCTTAAATTGGGAGACCCAGTACTTC
TRBJ1-1	TRBD1	TRBV29-1	NA	CSVEQGGGDTEAFF	TGCAGCGTTGAACAGGGGGGTGGGGACACTGAAGCTTTCTTT
TRBJ2-7	TRBD2	TRBV9	NA	CASSVGLAGSSTDEQYF	TGTGCCAGCAGCGTAGGACTAGCGGGATCTAGTACCGACGAGCAGTACTTC
TRBJ2-7	TRBD2	TRBV7-2	NA	CASSPGGRLNEQYF	TGTGCCAGCAGTCCGGGGGGACGCTTGAACGAGCAGTACTTC
TRBJ1-2	TRBD1	TRBV6-1	NA	CASSEDRLYGYTF	TGTGCCAGCAGTGAGGACAGGTTATATGGCTACACCTTC
TRBJ1-5	NA	TRBV2	NA	CASMRDSNQPQHF	TGTGCCAGCATGCGGGACTCCAATCAGCCCCAGCATTTT
TRBJ1-4	NA	TRBV9	once	CASSVGQGSNEKLFF	TGTGCCAGCAGCGTAGGTCAGGGATCTAATGAAAAACTGTTTTTT
TRBJ1-1	TRBD1	TRBV7-2	NA	CASSFSWTGDTEAFF	TGTGCCAGCAGCTTTTCCTGGACAGGGGACACTGAAGCTTTCTTT
TRBJ2-7	NA	TRBV2	NA	CASSEGSRNPSYEQYF	TGTGCCAGCAGTGAAGGCAGCCGCAACCCCTCCTACGAGCAGTACTTC
TRBJ2-5	NA	TRBV5-1	NA	CASSLDPTGLGETQYF	TGCGCCAGCAGCTTGGACCCTACAGGGTTGGGAGAGACCCAGTACTTC